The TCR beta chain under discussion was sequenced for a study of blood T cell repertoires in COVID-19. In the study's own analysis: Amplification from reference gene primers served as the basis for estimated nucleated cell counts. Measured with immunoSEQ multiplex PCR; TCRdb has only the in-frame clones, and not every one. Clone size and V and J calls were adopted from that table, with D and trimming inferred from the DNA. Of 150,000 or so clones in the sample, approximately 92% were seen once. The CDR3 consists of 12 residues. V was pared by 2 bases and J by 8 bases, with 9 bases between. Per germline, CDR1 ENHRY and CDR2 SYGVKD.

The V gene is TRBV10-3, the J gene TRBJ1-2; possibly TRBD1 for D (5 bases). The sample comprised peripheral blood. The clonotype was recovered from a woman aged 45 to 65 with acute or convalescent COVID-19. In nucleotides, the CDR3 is TGTGCCATCAGTGAGGGGGCGGGAGGCTACACCTTC. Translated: CAISEGAGGYTF.